This paragraph covers one T cell receptor beta chain sequence. Its specificity is unknown. This specimen comes from a study of T cell responses to AZD1222 COVID-19 vaccine. Overall study context: The study pooled second doses at about 4 or about 12 weeks. Study-wide results and caveats: As reported, nearly half of all spike-specific TCRs target variant regions that are unmutated. There were vaccine-associated CD4 TCRs across spike, dominant at 160-218 and 743-854. Donors in the cohort were predominantly white British and more often female, and clonal diversity was possibly underestimated.

Trimming shortened V by 2 bases and J by 0 bases, and 11 bases separated the two germline ends. This CDR3 has 16 residues. CDR1 SEHNR and CDR2 FQNEAQ come from the germline V gene (reference sequence). Profiled with immunoSEQ multiplex PCR; TCRdb holds only in-frame clones, not every one. The profile shows about 120,000 clones, 70% to 90% of them singletons. The input for sequencing was peripheral blood, taken on day 0 of AZD1222 vaccination. This chain links TRBV7-9 with TRBJ1-3; no reliable D call. This sequence was found in an adult in good health. CDR3 sequence: CASSLPITNSGNTIYF. Written as DNA, the CDR3 is TGTGCCAGCAGCTTACCGATAACGAACTCTGGAAACACCATATATTTT.